This T cell receptor beta chain was sequenced during a study of patients and donors after allogeneic stem cell transplantation. Germline lookup yields CDR1 MDHEN and CDR2 SYDVKM. The CDR3 sequence is 13 residues long. V was shortened by 7 bases and J by 4 bases, with 13 bases between the two germline ends. TCRdb itself ran the RT-PCR reads through MiXCR, one entry per CDR3 protein. The sample records about 930 distinct CDR3 sequences, 40% being singletons. This clonotype was counted only a few times. This TCR derives from a human donor who was either an allogeneic HSCT recipient or a stem cell or donor lymphocyte infusion donor (not recorded which). It is not recorded whose cells these are; they may come from a transplant donor. The rearrangement joins TRBV28 to TRBJ1-2, with D possibly matching TRBD1 (5 bases). Sequencing was done on a sample of blood, either unsorted or a sorted T cell fraction (not recorded which). This CDR3 reads CASTLGGGYGYTF. CDR3 bases: TGTGCCAGCACCCTTGGCGGGGGCTATGGCTACACCTTC.